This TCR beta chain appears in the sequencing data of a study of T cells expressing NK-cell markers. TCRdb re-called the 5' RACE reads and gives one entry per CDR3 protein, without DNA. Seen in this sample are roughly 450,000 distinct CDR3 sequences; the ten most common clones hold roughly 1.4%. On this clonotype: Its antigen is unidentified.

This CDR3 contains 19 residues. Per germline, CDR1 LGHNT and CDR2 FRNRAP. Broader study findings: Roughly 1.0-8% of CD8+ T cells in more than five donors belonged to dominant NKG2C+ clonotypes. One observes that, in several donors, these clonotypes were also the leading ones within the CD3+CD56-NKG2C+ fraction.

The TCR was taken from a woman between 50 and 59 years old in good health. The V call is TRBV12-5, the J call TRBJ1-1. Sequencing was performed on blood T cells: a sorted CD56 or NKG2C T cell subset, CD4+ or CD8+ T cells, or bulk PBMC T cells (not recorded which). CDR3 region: CASGSWSSNRGGPNTEAFF.